What follows describes a single TCR beta chain. One end of the junction is discordant with germline, which a read error may explain. This sample was taken from a study of Graves' ophthalmopathy and Graves' hyperthyroidism. CDR3 regions of TCR beta were amplified from RNA transcripts. First-round RT-PCR with HTBI primers preceded a second-round multiplex PCR. Each CDR3 protein gets one entry after TCRdb re-called the multiplex PCR reads with MiXCR. The data contain about 370,000 distinct CDR3 sequences, roughly a sixth of them singletons. The CDR3 totals 12 residues. The germline gives CDR1 SGHAT, CDR2 FQNNGV.

This receptor was obtained from an adult woman with stable Graves' hyperthyroidism. J is TRBJ2-4 and V is TRBV11-2; 9 positions agree with TRBD2. The sample comprised peripheral blood. Here the CDR3 DNA reads TGTGCCTCTCTCGGGCGGGAGGGCATTAAGTACTTC. It translates to CASLGREGIKYF.